Listed here are 23 T cell receptor beta chains from one sample, sequenced in a study of blood T cell repertoires in COVID-19. Produced via immunoSEQ multiplex PCR; TCRdb's table is partial and in-frame only. Of hundreds of thousands of clones listed, around 90% are singletons. The specimen sequenced was PBMCs or T cells enriched from blood (not recorded which). The receptors were gathered from a woman in her twenties or thirties with acute COVID-19.

The rearrangement links TRBV7-2 to TRBJ2-5; 9 bases fit TRBD2. This CDR3 is 17 amino acids long. CDR1 and CDR2 from the germline V gene are SGHTA and FQGNSA. J lost 2 bases, V lost 5 bases, and 12 bases had no gene match. The CDR3 reads CASSAALRLAVQETQYF. Here the CDR3 DNA reads TGTGCCAGCAGCGCCGCACTGAGACTAGCGGTACAAGAGACCCAGTACTTC.

The chain is built from TRBV7-2 and TRBJ1-3, with a tentative D call TRBD1 (6 bases). The CDR3 has 15 residues. Per germline, CDR1 SGHTA and CDR2 FQGNSA. The V and J ends lost 3 bases and 3 bases respectively, with 12 bases between them. The CDR3, as DNA: TGTGCCAGCAGCTTCCCCGGCAGGGGTGGAAACACCATATATTTT. This encodes CASSFPGRGGNTIYF.

The chain is built from TRBV27 and TRBJ1-2, with 7 bases that match TRBD1. Germline V gene lookup returns CDR1 MNHEY and CDR2 SMNVEV (reference sequence). The CDR3 sequence is 14 residues long. V dropped 6 bases and J dropped 7; count of bases not matched to a gene: 11. The CDR3, as DNA: TGTGCCAGCAGCACACTGGGACAGTTCTCTGGCTACACCTTC. Its protein is CASSTLGQFSGYTF.

CDR3 DNA: TGTGCCAGCAGTTCCGGTGCAGGGGTCTATGGCTACACCTTC. Translated: CASSSGAGVYGYTF. This chain uses TRBV6-2 or TRBV6-3 with TRBJ1-2; TRBD1 is a possible D gene (6 bases). Germline-derived CDR1 and CDR2 are MNHEY and SVGEGT. The length of the CDR3 is 14 residues. V lost 4 bases, J lost 4 bases, and 13 bases lay in between.

The V gene is TRBV19, the J gene TRBJ1-5; D is perhaps TRBD1 (5 bases). CDR3 length: 16 amino acids. The V gene's germline CDR1 is LNHDA and CDR2 SQIVND (reference sequence). Trimming pared 3 bases from V and 0 bases from J, leaving 12 bases between. CDR3 in amino acids: CASSISGADSNQPQHF. Written as DNA, the CDR3 is TGTGCCAGTAGTATTAGCGGGGCGGATAGCAATCAGCCCCAGCATTTT.

This chain uses TRBV7-8 with TRBJ1-1, with 7 positions matching TRBD1. This CDR3 has 15 amino acids. Germline V gene lookup returns CDR1 SGHVS and CDR2 FQNEAQ. V dropped 4 bases and J dropped 6; count of bases not matched to a gene: 11. The CDR3 reads CASSSGQLGGPEAFF. The CDR3 bases are TGTGCCAGCAGCTCGGGACAGTTAGGCGGACCTGAAGCTTTCTTT.

The V and J genes are TRBV28 and TRBJ2-7, with 12 bases fitting TRBD2. J gave up 3 bases and V 6 bases, and 0 bases lay outside the gene matches. The CDR3 spans 13 residues. Germline loops: CDR1 MDHEN, CDR2 SYDVKM. Written as DNA, the CDR3 is TGTGCCAGCAGGACTAGCGGGAGCTACGAGCAGTACTTC. Its protein is CASRTSGSYEQYF.

V gene TRBV19 combines with J gene TRBJ1-1; 7 bases align to TRBD1. Per germline, CDR1 LNHDA and CDR2 SQIVND (reference sequence). This CDR3 has 17 amino acids. Trimming at V came to 2 bases and at J to 0 bases, leaving 9 bases not matched to a gene. CDR3 sequence reads: CASSITMGDSLNTEAFF. The CDR3 DNA is TGTGCCAGTAGTATAACTATGGGGGACAGCCTGAACACTGAAGCTTTCTTT.

This chain links TRBV4-1 with TRBJ2-3; a weak D match, TRBD1 (5 bases). V shed 0 bases and J shed 1 base, with 8 bases lying between them. Germline CDR1 reads MGHRA; CDR2 reads YSYEKL. This CDR3 contains 15 residues. For the CDR3, the DNA is TGCGCCAGCAGCCAAGATACAGGTGGCACAGATACGCAGTATTTT. Translated: CASSQDTGGTDTQYF.

The chain uses TRBV3-1 (or the pseudogene TRBV3-2) and TRBJ2-7, with 7 bases fitting TRBD2. This CDR3 has 16 amino acids. Germline assignment: CDR1 LGHDT and CDR2 YNNKEL (reference sequence). J lost 9 bases, V lost 2 bases, and 16 bases had no gene match. For the CDR3, the DNA is TGTGCCAGCAGCCAAATCTGGGCGGGAGTTAGGTATTGGCAGTACTTC. Encoded protein: CASSQIWAGVRYWQYF.

This clone was detected once. The rearrangement uses TRBV7-8 and TRBJ2-3, with a weak D call TRBD2 (7 bases). The CDR3 covers 13 residues. Germline loops: CDR1 SGHVS, CDR2 FQNEAQ. Trimming shortened V by 5 bases and J by 5 bases, and 11 bases separated the two germline ends. CDR3 DNA: TGTGCCAGCAGCGGGAGGGGGGAAGATACGCAGTATTTT. Translated, it gives CASSGRGEDTQYF.

This chain connects TRBV5-1 to TRBJ1-5; weak D call: TRBD1 (5 bases). Per germline, CDR1 SGHRS and CDR2 YFSETQ. This CDR3 has 14 amino acids. V lost 4 bases and J 2 bases, leaving 10 bases between the germline ends. This CDR3 is CASSSDSRNQPQHF. CDR3 coding DNA: TGCGCCAGCAGCAGTGACAGCCGCAATCAGCCCCAGCATTTT.

J is TRBJ2-1 and V is TRBV7-9; D perhaps matches TRBD1 (6 bases). With 5 bases removed from V and 2 bases from J, the gap between germline ends came to 13 bases. Germline V gene lookup returns CDR1 SEHNR and CDR2 FQNEAQ (reference sequence). The CDR3 is made up of 15 amino acids. DNA of the CDR3: TGTGCCAGCAGCCGCACAGGGCAACCCTACAATGAGCAGTTCTTC. This gives the protein CASSRTGQPYNEQFF.

The chain carries TRBV5-1 and TRBJ2-1, with TRBD2 as a possible D gene (5 bases). This CDR3 has 13 residues. Germline loops: CDR1 SGHRS, CDR2 YFSETQ. V was clipped by 2 bases and J by 8 bases, with 11 bases between them. This CDR3 is CASSLTGVDEQFF. In DNA, the CDR3 is TGCGCCAGCAGCTTAACCGGGGTCGATGAGCAGTTCTTC. Together with reference TRBV5-1 and TRBJ2-1, the CDR3 gives the full variable domain: KAGVTQTPRYLIKTRGQQVTLSCSPISGHRSVSWYQQTPGQGLQFLFEYFSETQRNKGNFPGRFSGRQFSNSRSEMNVSTLELGDSALYLCASSLTGVDEQFFGPGTRLTVL.

This sequence joins TRBV19 and TRBJ2-1; 9 bases are a match to TRBD2. The length of the CDR3 is 14 residues. Germline CDR1 reads LNHDA; CDR2 reads SQIVND (reference sequence). The V segment lost 6 bases and the J segment 6 bases; nucleotides outside the gene matches: 6. CDR3 residues: CASSWSGGRNEQFF. In DNA form, the CDR3 reads TGTGCCAGTAGCTGGAGCGGGGGGCGCAATGAGCAGTTCTTC.

The J gene is TRBJ2-7, the V gene TRBV28, with 8 bases aligning to TRBD2. Germline CDR1 reads MDHEN; CDR2 reads SYDVKM. The CDR3 spans 16 residues. V shed 5 bases and J 0 bases; nucleotides not matched to a gene: 9. The CDR3 region is CASSPPGSGSSYEQYF. CDR3 bases: TGTGCCAGCAGTCCCCCCGGGAGCGGGAGCTCCTACGAGCAGTACTTC.

The table lists this clone with a count of one. V and J are TRBV12-3 or TRBV12-4 and TRBJ1-2; D is possibly TRBD1 (5 bases). The CDR3 consists of 13 residues. Trimming removed 7 bases from V and 5 bases from J, with 14 bases in between. The CDR3 loop reads CASNTGRGYGYTF. The CDR3 bases are TGTGCCAGCAACACGGGACGGGGGTATGGCTACACCTTC.

The chain carries TRBV7-3 and TRBJ2-1, with TRBD2 matching over 12 bases. The germline V gene has CDR1 SGHTA and CDR2 FQGTGA. V shed 4 bases and J 8 bases; nucleotides not matched to a gene: 6. The CDR3 length is 15 residues. CDR3 in amino acids: CASSSAGLAGDEQFF. The CDR3 nucleotides are TGTGCCAGCAGCTCGGCGGGACTAGCGGGCGATGAGCAGTTCTTC.

V and J are TRBV11-2 and TRBJ1-6; maybe TRBD1 (6 bases). Germline assignment: CDR1 SGHAT and CDR2 FQNNGV. The CDR3 totals 15 residues. Trimming shortened V by 5 bases and J by 1 base, and 9 bases separated the two germline ends. The CDR3 is CASSEGGSYNSPLHF. The CDR3 coding sequence is TGTGCCAGCAGCGAAGGGGGATCCTATAATTCACCCCTCCACTTT.

Only a few counts were recorded for this clone. This sequence joins TRBV30 and TRBJ2-6; D not certain. This CDR3 has 15 amino acids. V lost 2 bases to trimming and J lost 0 bases, with 8 bases between them. Germline CDR1 GTSNPN, CDR2 SVGIG (reference sequence). The CDR3 is CAWSFSSSGANVLTF. CDR3 bases: TGTGCCTGGAGTTTCTCGAGCTCTGGGGCCAACGTCCTGACTTTC.

This sequence joins TRBV11-3 and TRBJ2-5; TRBD1 matches at 11 bases. J gave up 3 bases and V 6 bases, and 3 bases lay outside the gene matches. Germline CDR1 reads SGHNT; CDR2 reads YENEEA. CDR3 length: 14 residues. CDR3 protein: CASRRTGGEETQYF. CDR3 DNA: TGTGCCAGCAGGCGGACAGGGGGCGAAGAGACCCAGTACTTC. Full variable domain (outside the CDR3, taken from reference TRBV11-3 and TRBJ2-5): EAGVVQSPRYKIIEKKQPVAFWCNPISGHNTLYWYLQNLGQGPELLIRYENEEAVDDSQLPKDRFSAERLKGVDSTLKIQPAELGDSAVYLCASRRTGGEETQYFGPGTRLLVL.

The V gene is TRBV5-5, the J gene TRBJ1-5; D is undetermined. Per germline, CDR1 SGHKS and CDR2 YYEKEE (reference sequence). The ends were cut back, 3 bases at V and 9 bases at J, with 13 bases in the middle. The CDR3 sequence is 13 residues long. The CDR3 protein is CASSSDDIWPQHF. DNA of the CDR3: TGTGCCAGCAGCTCAGACGACATTTGGCCCCAGCATTTT.

The chain is built from TRBV19 and TRBJ2-5; TRBD2 matches 8 bases. The germline gives CDR1 LNHDA, CDR2 SQIVND (reference sequence). The CDR3 loop spans 15 amino acids. The trim removed 0 bases at V and 5 bases at J, leaving 5 bases unmatched. The CDR3 protein is CASSIDRGGRETQYF. In DNA, the CDR3 is TGTGCCAGTAGTATAGATCGCGGGGGGCGCGAGACCCAGTACTTC.